These 23 T cell receptor beta chains originate from one sample sequenced in a study of T cell repertoires in cytomegalovirus infection. TCRdb reprocessed the reads with MiXCR, giving one entry per CDR3 protein. The profile shows roughly 340,000 distinct CDR3 sequences, about 28% of them singletons. These TCRs are of unknown antigen specificity. The specimen comprised cultured PBMCs, sampled from culture after CMV antigen stimulation. All receptors derive from a human donor in good health (CMV status not recorded). Some clones in this sample may be carry-over from other donors' samples.

V is TRBV19 and J is TRBJ1-5, with a weak D call TRBD1 (6 bases). Germline CDR1 reads LNHDA; CDR2 reads SQIVND (reference sequence). The CDR3 length is 15 residues. The V gene lost 4 bases and the J gene lost 4 bases, with 14 bases spanning the gap. This CDR3 is CASSNSGHGNQPQHF. CDR3 in DNA: TGTGCCAGTAGTAATTCGGGACACGGAAATCAGCCCCAGCATTTT.

The gene calls are TRBV29-1 and TRBJ2-1; 15 bases line up with TRBD2. Germline V gene data show CDR1 as SQVTM and CDR2 as ANQGSEA. V lost 6 bases, J lost 10 bases, and 10 bases stayed unmatched. The CDR3 extends over 15 amino acids. The CDR3 region has the DNA TGCAGCGTCGCGGGACTAGCGGGAGGTCATAGGGAGCAGTTCTTC. It specifies CSVAGLAGGHREQFF.

The chain uses TRBV6-6 and TRBJ2-1; tentatively, D is TRBD1 or TRBD2 (6 bases each). Germline CDR1 and CDR2: MNHNY and SVGAGI (reference sequence). The CDR3 contains 15 residues. V was shortened by 2 bases and J by 9 bases, with 17 bases between the two germline ends. The CDR3 bases are TGTGCCAGCAGTTACGGAGGGGGGCGGGACGTTGAGCAGTTCTTC. This gives the protein CASSYGGGRDVEQFF.

This clonotype came up a few times. The CDR3 coding sequence is TGTGCCACCGAAAAAAGAGCTGGGACTGAAGCTTTCTTT. Its protein is CATEKRAGTEAFF. The chain is built from TRBV15 and TRBJ1-1; D is uncertain. This CDR3 contains 13 residues. Deletions cut 8 bases from V and 5 bases from J, with 15 bases between. Germline V CDR1 and CDR2: LNHNV, YYDKDF (reference sequence).

The chain is built from TRBV9 and TRBJ2-1, with D possibly matching TRBD1 (6 bases). Trimming pared 4 bases from V and 0 bases from J, leaving 11 bases between. The CDR3 sequence is 15 residues long. Germline loops: CDR1 SGDLS, CDR2 YYNGEE. The CDR3 DNA follows: TGTGCCAGCAGCCATAGGGACATCTCCTACAATGAGCAGTTCTTC. Its protein product is CASSHRDISYNEQFF.

This clonotype was detected many times. This chain joins TRBV7-6 and TRBJ2-7; D is tentatively TRBD1 or TRBD2 (6 bases each). This CDR3 has 17 amino acids. Germline values: CDR1 SGHVS, CDR2 FNYEAQ. The germline V and J ends were trimmed by 1 base and 2 bases, with 18 bases remaining between them. CDR3 sequence reads: CASSLERGGTATYEQYF. The CDR3 DNA reads as TGTGCCAGCAGCTTAGAGAGAGGGGGGACGGCTACCTACGAGCAGTACTTC. The variable domain in full, completed from reference TRBV7-6 and TRBJ2-7, reads GAGVSQSPRYKVTKRGQDVALRCDPISGHVSLYWYRQALGQGPEFLTYFNYEAQQDKSGLPNDRFSAERPEGSISTLTIQRTEQRDSAMYRCASSLERGGTATYEQYFGPGTRLTVT.

The V call is TRBV20-1, the J call TRBJ2-1, with D perhaps matching TRBD2 (7 bases). The germline V gene encodes CDR1 DFQATT and CDR2 SNEGSKA (reference sequence). Trimming took off 5 bases at V and 7 bases at J, with 15 bases between the two ends. This CDR3 has 13 residues. The DNA for the CDR3 is TGCAGTGCTCCGGGGGGCATTACTAATGAGCAGTTCTTC. Its protein is CSAPGGITNEQFF.

This chain joins TRBV11-1 and TRBJ1-1; D might be TRBD1 (5 bases). V lost 7 bases and J 1 base, leaving 10 bases between the germline ends. Germline V gene sequence: CDR1 SGHAT, CDR2 FQDESV (reference sequence). The CDR3 consists of 13 residues. The CDR3, as DNA: TGTGCCAGCAAAATTACAGGGAACACTGAAGCTTTCTTT. It is translated as CASKITGNTEAFF.

This clonotype was recorded at least ten times. The chain employs TRBV14 and TRBJ2-3, with a possible D match to TRBD2 (5 bases). This CDR3 is 15 amino acids long. Trimming pared 0 bases from V and 6 bases from J, leaving 13 bases between. CDR1 and CDR2 from the germline V gene are SGHDN and FVKESK. The CDR3 sequence is CASSQEIGGGDTQYF. Here the CDR3 DNA reads TGTGCCAGCAGCCAAGAAATTGGAGGCGGCGATACGCAGTATTTT. Filled out from reference TRBV14 and TRBJ2-3, the complete variable domain reads EAGVTQFPSHSVIEKGQTVTLRCDPISGHDNLYWYRRVMGKEIKFLLHFVKESKQDESGMPNNRFLAERTGGTYSTLKVQPAELEDSGVYFCASSQEIGGGDTQYFGPGTRLTVL.

This clonotype was seen a handful of times. The rearrangement uses TRBV6-6 and TRBJ2-7, with D possibly matching TRBD1 (6 bases). The V gene lost 5 bases and the J gene lost 1 base, with 12 bases spanning the gap. CDR1 and CDR2 (germline): MNHNY, SVGAGI (reference sequence). The CDR3 has 14 amino acids. The CDR3 DNA sequence: TGTGCCAGCAGTCAATCGGGACATTCCTACGAGCAGTACTTC. Its protein is CASSQSGHSYEQYF.

This chain connects TRBV2 to TRBJ2-3; the D gene is possibly TRBD2 (5 bases). The V and J ends lost 8 bases and 2 bases respectively, with 11 bases between them. The CDR3 covers 13 residues. Germline CDR1 SNHLY, CDR2 FYNNEI. Written as DNA, the CDR3 is TGTGCCAGCGCTGACGGGATCACAGATACGCAGTATTTT. Encoded protein: CASADGITDTQYF.

In this sample, this clonotype turned up a few times. The chain carries TRBV2 and TRBJ1-4; D remains ambiguous. V was shortened by 7 bases and J by 7 bases, with 10 bases between the two germline ends. CDR3 size: 12 residues. Germline V gives CDR1 SNHLY, CDR2 FYNNEI. The CDR3 reads CASKGRGEKLFF. The CDR3 bases are TGTGCCAGCAAGGGCAGAGGTGAAAAACTGTTTTTT.

This clonotype turned up a few times. The V call is TRBV12-3 or TRBV12-4, the J call TRBJ1-2, with D unresolved. The CDR3 covers 12 residues. Trimming stripped 3 bases from V and 5 bases from J, with 7 bases between. This CDR3 reads CASSFDRYGYTF. CDR3 nucleotides: TGTGCCAGCAGTTTTGATAGATATGGCTACACCTTC.

This sequence joins TRBV7-9 and TRBJ1-6, with D possibly TRBD1 on 6 matching bases. The CDR3 loop spans 16 amino acids. V was clipped by 5 bases and J by 10 bases, with 21 bases between them. Germline CDR1 and CDR2: SEHNR and FQNEAQ (reference sequence). CDR3 amino acids: CASSHRGRGDGSPLHF. CDR3 in DNA: TGTGCCAGCAGCCACCGGGGCAGGGGAGATGGCTCACCCCTCCACTTT.

The J gene is TRBJ1-1, the V gene TRBV7-9, with D unresolved. Deletions cut 3 bases from V and 6 bases from J, with 14 bases between. This CDR3 has 14 amino acids. CDR1 and CDR2 (germline): SEHNR, FQNEAQ (reference sequence). The CDR3 protein is CASSLDHAKAEAFF. DNA of the CDR3: TGTGCCAGCAGCTTGGACCATGCCAAGGCTGAAGCTTTCTTT.

This chain joins TRBV5-5 and TRBJ2-1; 7 bases map to TRBD1. V dropped 2 bases and J dropped 8; count of bases not matched to a gene: 7. This CDR3 region has 14 residues. The V gene's germline CDR1 is SGHKS and CDR2 YYEKEE (reference sequence). CDR3: CASSLKQGIDEQFF. The CDR3 region has the DNA TGTGCCAGCAGCTTAAAACAGGGGATCGATGAGCAGTTCTTC.

CDR3 sequence reads: CASSSGRRGTDTQYF. In nucleotides, the CDR3 is TGTGCCAGCAGTAGCGGGAGAAGAGGCACAGATACGCAGTATTTT. The chain links TRBV2 to TRBJ2-3; 8 bases map to TRBD2. From germline, CDR1 is SNHLY and CDR2 FYNNEI. The CDR3 covers 15 residues. J was trimmed by 1 base and V by 5 bases; bases with no gene match: 5.

This clonotype was recorded a few times. The V gene is TRBV6-2 or TRBV6-3, the J gene TRBJ2-7; tentative D call: TRBD1 (6 bases). The CDR3 is 13 residues long. Germline lookup yields CDR1 MNHEY and CDR2 SVGEGT. V lost 10 bases and J lost 2, with 15 bases in between. The CDR3 spells CATLDGGPYEQYF. The CDR3 nucleotides are TGTGCCACCCTGGATGGGGGCCCCTACGAGCAGTACTTC.

This clonotype was observed many times. The V gene is TRBV7-8, the J gene TRBJ2-2; D is uncertain. CDR1 and CDR2 from the germline V gene are SGHVS and FQNEAQ. The CDR3 sequence is 16 residues long. V lost 0 bases and J 3 bases, leaving 11 bases between the germline ends. CDR3 amino acids: CASSLAGKKHTGELFF. The CDR3 DNA sequence: TGTGCCAGCAGCTTAGCGGGGAAGAAACACACCGGGGAGCTGTTTTTT.

This clonotype was seen only a few times. The V gene is TRBV27, the J gene TRBJ1-6; the D is unclear. V was shortened by 6 bases and J by 6 bases, with 15 bases between the two germline ends. Germline lookup yields CDR1 MNHEY and CDR2 SMNVEV (reference sequence). The CDR3 spans 15 residues. As DNA, the CDR3 is TGTGCCAGCAGAGGAATCGAGGGTAGTAATTCACCCCTCCACTTT. It encodes CASRGIEGSNSPLHF.

The chain uses TRBV12-3 or TRBV12-4 and TRBJ1-3; no clear D. This CDR3 spans 15 amino acids. The ends were cut back, 7 bases at V and 0 bases at J, with 13 bases in the middle. DNA of the CDR3: TGTGCCAGCACTGGGAACTCCGTCTCTGGAAACACCATATATTTT. Protein: CASTGNSVSGNTIYF.

The genes are TRBV19 and TRBJ1-1; no firm D call. Germline V gene lookup returns CDR1 LNHDA and CDR2 SQIVND (reference sequence). V lost 6 bases to trimming and J lost 0 bases, with 11 bases between them. CDR3 size: 14 residues. The CDR3 DNA reads TGTGCCAGTAGGGAACCCGTCCTGAACACTGAAGCTTTCTTT. Translating it yields CASREPVLNTEAFF.

V and J are TRBV7-8 and TRBJ1-2; TRBD1 aligns across 9 bases. CDR1 is SGHVS and CDR2 is FQNEAQ in the germline V gene. V gave up 1 base and J gave up 6 bases; unmatched junction bases: 15. This CDR3 spans 18 amino acids. This CDR3 reads CASSLVRGGGQGSDGYTF. As DNA, the CDR3 is TGTGCCAGCAGCTTAGTTCGAGGGGGGGGACAGGGTTCGGATGGCTACACCTTC.